In its sample, the clone carrying this T cell receptor beta chain was seen once. This sample stems from a study of OX40 agonist ivuxolimab in advanced cancers. CDR1 MGHRA and CDR2 YSYEKL come from the germline V gene. Trimming shortened V by 1 base and J by 0 bases, and 10 bases separated the two germline ends. This CDR3 spans 16 amino acids. Repertoires were generated with immunoSEQ multiplex PCR, while TCRdb's copy carries only in-frame clones and drops some. The repertoire holds 65,000 to 75,000 clones, with over 75% as singletons. This TCR came from an adult with an advanced solid tumor such as melanoma, head and neck, liver or kidney cancer. V gene TRBV4-1 combines with J gene TRBJ2-1; D is ambiguous. Sequences were derived from CD4+ or CD8+ T cells sorted from blood, sampled in a trial of the OX40 agonist ivuxolimab. The CDR3 region has the DNA TGCGCCAGCAGCCAAGTTGACCTGATCTCCTACAATGAGCAGTTCTTC. Translation gives CASSQVDLISYNEQFF.